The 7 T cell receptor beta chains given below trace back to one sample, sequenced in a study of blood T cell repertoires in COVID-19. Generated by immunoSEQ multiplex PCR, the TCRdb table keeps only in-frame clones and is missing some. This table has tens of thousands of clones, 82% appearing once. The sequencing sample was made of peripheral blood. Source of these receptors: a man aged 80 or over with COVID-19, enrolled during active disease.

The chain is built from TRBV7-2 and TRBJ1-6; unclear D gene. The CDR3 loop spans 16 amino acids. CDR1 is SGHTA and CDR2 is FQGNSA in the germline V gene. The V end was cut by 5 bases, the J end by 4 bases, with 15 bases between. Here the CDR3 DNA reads TGTGCCAGCAGCGAGGAGCGGGTTGTTTATAATTCACCCCTCCACTTT. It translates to CASSEERVVYNSPLHF.

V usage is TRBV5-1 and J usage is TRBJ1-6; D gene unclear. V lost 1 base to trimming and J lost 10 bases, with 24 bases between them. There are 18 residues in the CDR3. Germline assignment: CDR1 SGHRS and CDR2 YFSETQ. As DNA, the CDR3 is TGCGCCAGCAGCTTGAACAGACCCTCCACACGAGTTGGATCACCCCTCCACTTT. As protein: CASSLNRPSTRVGSPLHF.

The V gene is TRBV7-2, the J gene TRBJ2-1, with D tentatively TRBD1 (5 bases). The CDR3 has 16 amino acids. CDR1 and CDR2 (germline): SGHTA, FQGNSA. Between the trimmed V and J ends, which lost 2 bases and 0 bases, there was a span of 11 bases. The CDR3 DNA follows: TGTGCCAGCAGCTTAAACAGGCTGAGCTCCTACAATGAGCAGTTCTTC. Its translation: CASSLNRLSSYNEQFF.

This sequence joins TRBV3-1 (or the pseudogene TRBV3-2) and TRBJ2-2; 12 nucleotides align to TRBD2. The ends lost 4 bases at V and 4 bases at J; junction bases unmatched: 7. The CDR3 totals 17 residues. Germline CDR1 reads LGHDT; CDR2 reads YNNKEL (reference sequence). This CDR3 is CASSLRLAGVSTGELFF. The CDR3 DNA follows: TGTGCCAGCAGCCTCAGACTAGCGGGAGTGTCCACCGGGGAGCTGTTTTTT.

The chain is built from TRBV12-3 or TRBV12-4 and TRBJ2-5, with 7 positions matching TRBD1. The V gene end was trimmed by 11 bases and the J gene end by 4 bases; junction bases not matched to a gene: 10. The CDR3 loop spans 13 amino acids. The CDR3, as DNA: TGTGCCGCCAGTTTGACAGGGTTAGAGACCCAGTACTTC. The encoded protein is CAASLTGLETQYF.

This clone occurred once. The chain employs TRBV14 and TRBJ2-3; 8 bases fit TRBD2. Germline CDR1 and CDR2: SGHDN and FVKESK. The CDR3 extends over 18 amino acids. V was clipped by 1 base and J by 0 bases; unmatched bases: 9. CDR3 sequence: CASSQGQRGFFSTDTQYF. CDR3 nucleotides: TGTGCCAGCAGCCAAGGCCAGCGGGGGTTTTTTAGCACAGATACGCAGTATTTT.

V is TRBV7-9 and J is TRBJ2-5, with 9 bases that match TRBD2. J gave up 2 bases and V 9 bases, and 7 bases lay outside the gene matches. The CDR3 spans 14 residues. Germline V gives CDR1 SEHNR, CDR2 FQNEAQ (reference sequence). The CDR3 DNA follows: TGTGCCAGTAGAGTAGCGGGGGTTCAAGAGACCCAGTACTTC. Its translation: CASRVAGVQETQYF.